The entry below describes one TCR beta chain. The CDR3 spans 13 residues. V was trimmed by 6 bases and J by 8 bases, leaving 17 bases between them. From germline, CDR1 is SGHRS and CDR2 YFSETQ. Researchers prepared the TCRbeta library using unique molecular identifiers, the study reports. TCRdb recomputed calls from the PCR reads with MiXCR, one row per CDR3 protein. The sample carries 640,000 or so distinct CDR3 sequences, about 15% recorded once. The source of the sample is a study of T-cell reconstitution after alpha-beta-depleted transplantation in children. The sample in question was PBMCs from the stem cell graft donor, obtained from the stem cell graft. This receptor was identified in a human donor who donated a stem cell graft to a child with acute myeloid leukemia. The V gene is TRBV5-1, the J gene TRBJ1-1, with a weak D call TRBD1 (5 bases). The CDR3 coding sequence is TGCGCCAGCACTCGAGAGAGGGGTACGGAAGCTTTCTTT. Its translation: CASTRERGTEAFF. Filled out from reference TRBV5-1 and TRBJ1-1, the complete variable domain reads KAGVTQTPRYLIKTRGQQVTLSCSPISGHRSVSWYQQTPGQGLQFLFEYFSETQRNKGNFPGRFSGRQFSNSRSEMNVSTLELGDSALYLCASTRERGTEAFFGQGTRLTVV.